Detailed here is one T cell receptor (beta chain). Amplified TCR beta CDR3 regions came from RNA transcripts. When the TCR CDR3 underwent first-round RT-PCR, the HTBI primer set was used. Each CDR3 protein is one row after TCRdb ran MiXCR on the multiplex PCR reads. The sample lists about 480,000 distinct CDR3 sequences, 22% occurring once. The sample comes from a study of T cells in Graves' hyperthyroidism and ophthalmopathy. J was trimmed by 9 bases and V by 6 bases; bases with no gene match: 7. Germline V gives CDR1 MDHEN, CDR2 SYDVKM. CDR3 size: 14 residues. Sequencing was performed on blood. The chain joins TRBV28 to TRBJ1-6; TRBD1 agrees at 8 bases. This TCR derives from a woman in her seventies with Graves' ophthalmopathy. The CDR3 spells CASRPGQGISPLHF. CDR3 in DNA: TGTGCCAGCAGACCAGGACAGGGAATTTCACCCCTCCACTTT.